Listed here are 7 T cell receptor beta chains from one sample, sequenced in a study of neurological immune-mediated disorders. TCRdb re-derived calls from the 5' RACE reads in MiXCR, one entry per CDR3 protein. The table has about 50,000 distinct CDR3 sequences, 10% seen once. Sequencing was performed on PBMCs. These receptors were obtained from a man between 65 and 80 years old with HTLV-1-associated myelopathy (HAM/TSP).

This clonotype occurred many times. The chain is built from TRBV28 and TRBJ2-1; 13 bases align to TRBD2. CDR1 and CDR2 (germline): MDHEN, SYDVKM. CDR3 length equals 14 residues. V gave up 4 bases and J gave up 12 bases; unmatched junction bases: 6. Written as DNA, the CDR3 is TGTGCCAGCAGTTCCGGACTAGCGGGAGCGATGCAGTTCTTC. Amino acid sequence: CASSSGLAGAMQFF.

This clonotype was observed many times. The V call is TRBV3-1, the J call TRBJ2-2; TRBD2 matches at 7 bases. CDR1 LGHDT and CDR2 YNNKEL come from the germline V gene (reference sequence). The V segment lost 4 bases and the J segment 3 bases; nucleotides outside the gene matches: 5. The CDR3 spans 15 residues. The CDR3 is CASSRREWYTGELFF. CDR3 nucleotide sequence: TGTGCCAGCAGCCGGCGGGAGTGGTACACCGGGGAGCTGTTTTTT.

This clonotype was counted many times. The V gene is TRBV29-1, the J gene TRBJ1-2, with a possible D match to TRBD1 (6 bases). Germline CDR1 SQVTM, CDR2 ANQGSEA. Trimming left V 6 bases short and J 2 bases short, with 13 bases between. The length of the CDR3 is 13 residues. CDR3 in DNA: TGCAGCGTGGGGAATACAGGGAACTATGGCTACACCTTC. This codes for CSVGNTGNYGYTF.

This sequence joins TRBV20-1 and TRBJ2-7; 7 bases agree with TRBD1. Germline CDR1 reads DFQATT; CDR2 reads SNEGSKA (reference sequence). Unmatched junction bases numbered 8, after V lost 3 bases and J lost 3 bases. This CDR3 is built from 14 residues. In nucleotides, the CDR3 is TGCAGTGCTAGTCTGCGCAGGGGGATCTACGAGCAGTACTTC. Protein sequence: CSASLRRGIYEQYF.

This clonotype was seen many times. V usage is TRBV7-9 and J usage is TRBJ2-7; the D is unclear. The CDR3 runs to 12 residues. The germline V and J ends were trimmed by 5 bases and 0 bases, with 5 bases remaining between them. Germline values: CDR1 SEHNR, CDR2 FQNEAQ (reference sequence). DNA for the CDR3: TGTGCCAGCAGCCCCACCTCCTACGAGCAGTACTTC. Amino acid sequence: CASSPTSYEQYF. Looking up the rest from reference TRBV7-9 and TRBJ2-7 gives the full variable domain: DTGVSQNPRHKITKRGQNVTFRCDPISEHNRLYWYRQTLGQGPEFLTYFQNEAQLEKSRLLSDRFSAERPKGSFSTLEIQRTEQGDSAMYLCASSPTSYEQYFGPGTRLTVT.

There are many counts of this clonotype. The chain has TRBV24-1 and TRBJ2-3; D is perhaps TRBD1 (6 bases). Per the germline V gene, CDR1 is KGHDR and CDR2 is SFDVKD. The V end lost 8 bases, the J end lost 2 bases, and 13 bases lay between the germline ends. The CDR3 spans 14 residues. The CDR3 loop is CATTGTNPTDTQYF. The CDR3 DNA reads as TGTGCCACCACTGGGACAAATCCCACAGATACGCAGTATTTT.

This clonotype was recorded at least ten times. The chain couples TRBV7-2 to TRBJ2-7; D gene ambiguous. Germline V gene lookup returns CDR1 SGHTA and CDR2 FQGNSA. Trimming stripped 5 bases from V and 4 bases from J, with 15 bases between. This CDR3 is built from 14 residues. In DNA form, the CDR3 reads TGTGCCAGCAGCCGACGCCCGACAAGGTACGAGCAGTACTTC. Its protein product is CASSRRPTRYEQYF.